Below, 28 T cell receptor beta chains from the same sample are listed, as sequenced in a study of cytomegalovirus exposure and HLA in healthy donors. Amplification used 60 Vbeta primers and 13 Jbeta primers. This table comes from immunoSEQ multiplex PCR, and its TCRdb copy is limited to in-frame clones, with some not included. The profile shows about 100,000 clones, about 80% of them singletons. The sequenced material came from PBMCs. These receptor sequences come from a young man in good health and CMV-seronegative.

V and J are TRBV5-6 and TRBJ1-1; the match to TRBD1 covers 8 bases. The germline gives CDR1 SGHDT, CDR2 YYEEEE. This CDR3 contains 13 residues. Trimming cost V 3 bases and J 8 bases; bases outside gene matches: 6. For the CDR3, the DNA is TGTGCCAGCAGCTCCGCAGGGGGCGGGGAAGCTTTCTTT. Its protein is CASSSAGGGEAFF.

The CDR3 DNA sequence: TGCAGTGCTAGGAGGACTGCTGAAGCTTTCTTT. Encoded protein: CSARRTAEAFF. This chain uses TRBV20-1 with TRBJ1-1; D gene ambiguous. V was cut by 3 bases and J by 6 bases, with 8 bases left in between. The CDR3 has 11 residues. Germline V CDR1 and CDR2: DFQATT, SNEGSKA (reference sequence).

This clone occurred once. The rearrangement links TRBV4-1 to TRBJ1-2; 8 bases match TRBD1. The CDR3 consists of 14 residues. V lost 0 bases to trimming and J lost 7 bases; unmatched junction nucleotides: 4. Germline loops: CDR1 MGHRA, CDR2 YSYEKL. In DNA, the CDR3 is TGCGCCAGCAGCCAAGATCCTCAGGGGGCTGGCTACACCTTC. Translation: CASSQDPQGAGYTF.

Only a few counts were recorded for this clone. The chain is built from TRBV28 and TRBJ2-1, with D possibly being TRBD1 (6 bases). V gave up 9 bases and J gave up 6 bases, with 15 bases separating them. Germline CDR1 is MDHEN and CDR2 is SYDVKM. CDR3 length: 13 amino acids. CDR3: CASELNRVNEQFF. CDR3 in DNA: TGTGCCAGTGAGTTAAACAGGGTCAATGAGCAGTTCTTC.

This chain uses TRBV5-1 with TRBJ1-6, with TRBD1 identical over 7 bases. The germline V gene encodes CDR1 SGHRS and CDR2 YFSETQ. With V trimmed by 0 bases and J by 7 bases, 4 bases remained unmatched. The CDR3 is 15 amino acids. The CDR3 sequence: CASSLEAGGNSPLHF. CDR3 DNA: TGCGCCAGCAGCTTGGAAGCAGGGGGAAATTCACCCCTCCACTTT.

The chain joins TRBV18 to TRBJ1-6, with 7 bases that match TRBD1. Per germline, CDR1 KGHSH and CDR2 LQKENI. There are 13 residues in the CDR3. The junction had 1 base not matched to a gene; V was cut back by 5 bases and J by 6 bases. The CDR3 here is CASSGTANSPLHF. DNA of the CDR3: TGTGCCAGCTCAGGGACAGCTAATTCACCCCTCCACTTT.

The rearrangement links TRBV7-7 to TRBJ2-5, with TRBD2 matching 7 bases. This CDR3 region has 14 residues. Losses at the gene ends were 5 bases for V and 5 bases for J; bases not matched to a gene: 8. Germline V gives CDR1 SSHAT, CDR2 FNYEAQ (reference sequence). In DNA form, the CDR3 reads TGTGCCAGCAGCAAGACTAGCCTGGGGGAGACCCAGTACTTC. Amino acids: CASSKTSLGETQYF.

The rearrangement links TRBV19 to TRBJ2-1; D gene uncertain. Per the germline V gene, CDR1 is LNHDA and CDR2 is SQIVND (reference sequence). This CDR3 spans 15 amino acids. The V end lost 7 bases, the J end lost 7 bases, and 20 bases lay between the germline ends. The DNA for the CDR3 is TGTGCCAGTACCCTATATCCCCTCCGGTGGAATGAGCAGTTCTTC. Translating it yields CASTLYPLRWNEQFF.

The V and J genes are TRBV28 and TRBJ1-2; TRBD1 agrees at 8 bases. The germline CDR1 and CDR2 sequences are MDHEN and SYDVKM. Trimming cost V 5 bases and J 7 bases; bases outside gene matches: 6. This CDR3 contains 13 residues. In nucleotides, the CDR3 is TGTGCCAGCAGTCGGGACAGGTCCTCTGGCTACACCTTC. Its protein is CASSRDRSSGYTF.

The chain links TRBV19 to TRBJ2-3; D is possibly TRBD2 (6 bases). The CDR3 runs 14 residues. The V and J ends lost 4 bases and 7 bases respectively, with 15 bases between them. CDR1 is LNHDA and CDR2 is SQIVND in the germline V gene (reference sequence). The CDR3 loop reads CASSRGEVRNTQYF. CDR3 DNA: TGTGCCAGTAGTAGGGGGGAGGTTCGGAATACGCAGTATTTT.

As for this clone: A junction boundary mismatches the germline segment, possibly from a read error. This chain links TRBV7-9 with TRBJ2-7, with D perhaps TRBD1 (5 bases). There are 12 residues in the CDR3. Germline CDR1 SEHNR, CDR2 FQNEAQ (reference sequence). For the CDR3, the DNA is TGTTCCAGCAGCCCAAGGACAAACGAGCAGTACTTC. Translated: CSSSPRTNEQYF. Combining the CDR3 with reference TRBV7-9 and TRBJ2-7 gives the whole variable domain DTGVSQNPRHKITKRGQNVTFRCDPISEHNRLYWYRQTLGQGPEFLTYFQNEAQLEKSRLLSDRFSAERPKGSFSTLEIQRTEQGDSAMYLCSSSPRTNEQYFGPGTRLTVT.

The rearrangement uses TRBV5-1 and TRBJ2-3; TRBD1 matches 9 bases. J was trimmed by 5 bases and V by 4 bases; bases with no gene match: 5. This CDR3 contains 14 residues. CDR1 is SGHRS, CDR2 YFSETQ, per germline. CDR3: CASSPGQGKDTQYF. The DNA for the CDR3 is TGCGCCAGCAGCCCGGGACAGGGTAAAGATACGCAGTATTTT.

The V and J genes are TRBV5-4 and TRBJ1-5, with 12 nucleotides matching TRBD1. CDR3 length: 16 amino acids. With V trimmed by 0 bases and J by 6 bases, 4 bases remained unmatched. Germline CDR1 reads SGHNT; CDR2 reads YYREEE (reference sequence). The CDR3 nucleotides are TGTGCCAGCAGCTTGGGAGGGACAGGGGGCATTCAGCCCCAGCATTTT. It yields the protein CASSLGGTGGIQPQHF.

In this sample, this clone is medium-sized (0.01 to 0.1%). DNA for the CDR3: TGTGCCAGCAGGCAATTTGGCTCAGCTGAAGCTTTCTTT. Amino acids: CASRQFGSAEAFF. The V and J genes are TRBV6-4 and TRBJ1-1; D is uncertain. V dropped 6 bases and J dropped 6 bases, with 14 bases sitting between them. Germline CDR1 is MRHNA and CDR2 is SNTAGT. CDR3 length: 13 amino acids.

The CDR3 nucleotides read TGTGCCAGCAGCTACCTACCGGGACAGGGGAACACTGAAGCTTTCTTT. Amino acids: CASSYLPGQGNTEAFF. This chain connects TRBV5-4 to TRBJ1-1, with 9 bases matching TRBD1. In germline, CDR1 is SGHNT, CDR2 YYREEE (reference sequence). V shed 3 bases and J 1 base; nucleotides not matched to a gene: 7. The CDR3 loop spans 16 amino acids.

Written as DNA, the CDR3 is TGTGCCACCAGCACCTCGGGGGAGACCCAGTACTTC. Amino acids: CATSTSGETQYF. The chain uses TRBV15 and TRBJ2-5; perhaps TRBD2 as D (5 bases). Germline-derived CDR1 and CDR2 are LNHNV and YYDKDF (reference sequence). The germline V and J ends were trimmed by 4 bases and 5 bases, with 8 bases remaining between them. This CDR3 spans 12 amino acids. The complete variable domain, with remaining parts taken from reference TRBV15 and TRBJ2-5, reads DAMVIQNPRYQVTQFGKPVTLSCSQTLNHNVMYWYQQKSSQAPKLLFHYYDKDFNNEADTPDNFQSRRPNTSFCFLDIRSPGLGDTAMYLCATSTSGETQYFGPGTRLLVL.

The chain joins TRBV7-8 to TRBJ2-7, with D possibly matching TRBD1 (5 bases). This CDR3 is built from 21 residues. V lost 1 base and J lost 4, with 32 bases in between. Germline V gives CDR1 SGHVS, CDR2 FQNEAQ. The CDR3 DNA sequence: TGTGCCAGCAGCTTAGGTGGGATCTTCAGGGCAGGTTCGACGGTTTGGTACGAGCAGTACTTC. Translated, it gives CASSLGGIFRAGSTVWYEQYF.

V usage is TRBV7-9 and J usage is TRBJ2-3, with a possible D match to TRBD1 (7 bases). The germline CDR1 and CDR2 sequences are SEHNR and FQNEAQ (reference sequence). The CDR3 totals 16 residues. Trimming took off 1 base at V and 1 base at J, with 12 bases between the two ends. The CDR3 loop reads CASSLDQGGGTDTQYF. CDR3 in DNA: TGTGCCAGCAGCTTAGATCAGGGGGGCGGCACAGATACGCAGTATTTT.

This chain uses TRBV14 with TRBJ2-3, with D tentatively TRBD1 (6 bases). The CDR3 runs 14 residues. Germline assignment: CDR1 SGHDN and CDR2 FVKESK. V dropped 5 bases and J dropped 2 bases, with 11 bases sitting between them. Written as DNA, the CDR3 is TGTGCCAGCAGCAATGGACAGTACACAGATACGCAGTATTTT. Translated: CASSNGQYTDTQYF.

This chain connects TRBV4-2 to TRBJ2-5; 9 bases line up with TRBD1. The germline gives CDR1 LGHNA, CDR2 YNFKEQ. Trimming cost V 3 bases and J 5 bases; bases outside gene matches: 4. The CDR3 sequence is 14 residues long. The CDR3 loop reads CASSQDRGAETQYF. CDR3 nucleotide sequence: TGTGCCAGCAGCCAGGACAGGGGAGCGGAGACCCAGTACTTC.

The V gene is TRBV7-6, the J gene TRBJ2-7; 7 bases line up with TRBD2. J lost 4 bases, V lost 3 bases, and 6 bases had no gene match. CDR1 and CDR2 (germline): SGHVS, FNYEAQ. The CDR3 spans 14 residues. CDR3 coding DNA: TGTGCCAGCAGCTTTGGACGTAGCGGGTACGAGCAGTACTTC. This translates into CASSFGRSGYEQYF. The whole variable domain, remainder taken from reference TRBV7-6 and TRBJ2-7, is GAGVSQSPRYKVTKRGQDVALRCDPISGHVSLYWYRQALGQGPEFLTYFNYEAQQDKSGLPNDRFSAERPEGSISTLTIQRTEQRDSAMYRCASSFGRSGYEQYFGPGTRLTVT.

There are a few counts of this clone. This rearrangement joins TRBV7-2 to TRBJ2-1; 8 bases line up with TRBD2. Germline V CDR1 and CDR2: SGHTA, FQGNSA. Trimming at V came to 4 bases and at J to 0 bases, leaving 2 bases not matched to a gene. This CDR3 comprises 15 residues. Here the CDR3 reads CASSYGTSSYNEQFF. CDR3 nucleotides: TGTGCCAGCAGCTACGGGACTAGCTCCTACAATGAGCAGTTCTTC.

This chain joins TRBV6-1 and TRBJ2-7; D not resolved. Germline V gene lookup returns CDR1 MNHNS and CDR2 SASEGT. The V and J ends lost 6 bases and 2 bases respectively, with 11 bases between them. The CDR3 is 13 amino acids. The CDR3 loop is CASRPIEAYEQYF. DNA for the CDR3: TGTGCCAGCAGGCCTATTGAAGCCTACGAGCAGTACTTC.

Worth noting for this clone: This specimen includes other DNA sequences encoding the same CDR3. The gene calls are TRBV5-4 and TRBJ2-3, with a weak D call TRBD2 (6 bases). The germline gives CDR1 SGHNT, CDR2 YYREEE (reference sequence). This CDR3 contains 13 residues. The V and J ends lost 0 bases and 6 bases respectively, with 8 bases between them. CDR3: CASSLAGGDTQYF. The CDR3 DNA follows: TGTGCCAGCAGCTTGGCCGGAGGGGATACGCAGTATTTT.

The sample holds a few counts of this clone. The J gene is TRBJ1-1, the V gene TRBV7-2; D not certain. This CDR3 has 14 amino acids. The germline gives CDR1 SGHTA, CDR2 FQGNSA. V lost 1 base to trimming and J lost 0 bases, with 6 bases between them. The CDR3 reads CASSLGSLNTEAFF. CDR3 DNA sequence: TGTGCCAGCAGCTTAGGGAGCCTGAACACTGAAGCTTTCTTT.

A single count supports this clone. The CDR3 here is CASSQDRSGRGQETQYF. CDR3 coding DNA: TGTGCCAGCAGCCAAGATCGAAGCGGGAGAGGCCAAGAGACCCAGTACTTC. The chain recombines TRBV14 with TRBJ2-5; 8 bases are shared with TRBD2. The germline gives CDR1 SGHDN, CDR2 FVKESK. V lost 0 bases to trimming and J lost 1 base; unmatched junction nucleotides: 7. This CDR3 spans 17 amino acids.

The V call is TRBV6-1, the J call TRBJ2-1, with D possibly TRBD1 on 6 matching bases. The CDR3 is 15 residues long. The germline V gene has CDR1 MNHNS and CDR2 SASEGT. V gave up 3 bases and J gave up 8 bases, with 17 bases separating them. CDR3: CASSEIVGAHYEQFF. CDR3 coding DNA: TGTGCCAGCAGTGAGATTGTGGGGGCGCATTATGAGCAGTTCTTC.

This chain's CDR3 is CASSVAIQVNEKLFF. CDR3 DNA: TGTGCCAGCAGCGTAGCGATCCAGGTTAATGAAAAACTGTTTTTT. The gene calls are TRBV9 and TRBJ1-4; no reliable D call. This CDR3 contains 15 residues. Germline CDR1 SGDLS, CDR2 YYNGEE. The germline V and J ends were trimmed by 0 bases and 4 bases, with 10 bases remaining between them.